One and the same sample provided the 5 T cell receptor beta chains below, sequenced in a study of T cell changes during pregnancy in multiple sclerosis. Profiled with immunoSEQ multiplex PCR; TCRdb holds only in-frame clones, not every one. Of approximately 46,000 clones listed, 80% to 90% are singletons. The starting material was CD4+ T cells from peripheral blood mononuclear cells, obtained after pregnancy. Receptor source: a female donor with multiple sclerosis, enrolled in a pregnancy study.

This clone was counted only a few times. The gene calls are TRBV5-1 and TRBJ1-4; TRBD1 matches 7 bases. Trimming removed 4 bases from V and 10 bases from J; junction bases left unmatched: 13. The germline V gene has CDR1 SGHRS and CDR2 YFSETQ. The CDR3 runs 15 residues. The DNA for the CDR3 is TGCGCCAGCAGCCGGAATCAGGGGGAAGGGGGAAAACTGTTTTTT. Its protein product is CASSRNQGEGGKLFF.

V is TRBV30 and J is TRBJ2-3; 15 bases fit TRBD2. CDR1 GTSNPN and CDR2 SVGIG come from the germline V gene (reference sequence). V was clipped by 2 bases and J by 10 bases; unmatched bases: 7. CDR3 size: 15 residues. Here the CDR3 DNA reads TGTGCCTGGAGTCGGACTAGCGGGAGGGGACAGGCGCAGTATTTT. The encoded protein is CAWSRTSGRGQAQYF.

The chain has TRBV19 and TRBJ2-2; D perhaps matches TRBD1 (5 bases). Germline loops: CDR1 LNHDA, CDR2 SQIVND (reference sequence). The CDR3 has 14 residues. Trimming removed 7 bases at V and 4 bases at J, with 13 bases between. CDR3 coding DNA: TGTGCCAGTAAAATCGGCAGGGCCACCGGGGAGCTGTTTTTT. This codes for CASKIGRATGELFF.

The V call is TRBV4-1, the J call TRBJ2-1; tentative D call: TRBD1 (7 bases). Trimming took off 2 bases at V and 7 bases at J, with 21 bases between the two ends. The CDR3 has 17 residues. CDR1 is MGHRA and CDR2 is YSYEKL in the germline V gene. The CDR3 DNA is TGCGCCAGCAGCCAAAACTCAGGGGGGCGGGGACCTAATGAGCAGTTCTTC. This gives the protein CASSQNSGGRGPNEQFF.

The chain uses TRBV7-2 and TRBJ1-1, with no clear D. CDR1 and CDR2 (germline): SGHTA, FQGNSA. The CDR3 runs 13 residues. Trimming shortened V by 5 bases and J by 1 base, and 8 bases separated the two germline ends. The CDR3 DNA sequence: TGTGCCAGCAGCCGAGGCCCGAACACTGAAGCTTTCTTT. Amino acids: CASSRGPNTEAFF. Together with reference TRBV7-2 and TRBJ1-1, the CDR3 gives the full variable domain: GAGVSQSPSNKVTEKGKDVELRCDPISGHTALYWYRQSLGQGLEFLIYFQGNSAPDKSGLPSDRFSAERTGGSVSTLTIQRTQQEDSAVYLCASSRGPNTEAFFGQGTRLTVV.